Sequencing of this T cell receptor (beta chain) was carried out in a study of shared clonotypes between healthy human individuals (dated by TCRdb to between 2020 and 2021). Study-level background: A few men and two women, aged 18 to 49 years, made up the cohort. For each donor, CD4 naive and CD4 memory were each run on three plates, CD8 naive on two plates, and CD8 memory on one plate. To estimate repertoire size and how much clonotype sharing occurs between individuals, the study deeply sequenced the blood TCR repertoires of about five healthy adults. Libraries were prepared and TCR repertoires were sequenced by different laboratories using diverse techniques, in order to increase sequencing depth and limit assay-specific biases. Per donor, leukapheresis produced somewhere between about 0.8 and 9.5 billion PBMCs. Beyond this particular receptor, the publication reports: Naive subsets generally had larger estimated clonotype richness than memory subsets. Rarefaction of sorted-subset datasets indicated incomplete sequencing despite the large sequencing depth. Higher generation probabilities were observed for clonotypes shared by all four sorted-subset donors than for non-shared clonotypes. Pairwise subsampling led to the expectation that sequencing depth would affect the degree of clonotype sharing among donors. About 4.5% of naive CD4, 3.5% of naive CD8, 2.3% of memory CD4, and 0.4% of memory CD8 clonotypes were shared across several donors. Because the study included a small number of donors, the genetic and exposure-history diversity represented was limited. Only blood was sampled, and tissue TCR repertoires likely differ from those in blood.

Using the deep immunoSEQ assay, multiplex PCR amplified TCR CDR3 regions from genomic DNA. Extracted genomic DNA from each cell subset was spread evenly across all wells of several immunoSEQ 96-well plates, with each plate serving as a replicate. For sorted subsets, each replicate PCR was loaded with 200 ng genomic DNA, equivalent to 30,000 or so T cell genomes. Purified libraries were measured with a Qubit 3.0 fluorometer, size-checked on a Bioanalyzer 2100, and measured again with the KAPA Library Quantification kit. A separate single-read 150-cycle Illumina NextSeq 550 flow cell was used to sequence each immunoSEQ 96-well plate. The authors' analysis ran thus. The immunoSEQ output contained only junctional sequences without quality scores, so filtering could not match that applied to full-length reads. To assign V/J genes and CDR3, sequences were annotated against IMGT germline references using PyIR, a Python wrapper for IgBLAST v1.9. Reads with weak V/J assignments (E-value above 1e-6), missing CDR3, stop codons, out-of-frame junctions, or ambiguous translated residues were removed. V3J clonotypes were defined as sequences sharing the same inferred V gene, J gene, and CDR3 amino acid sequence. Percentage overlap between repertoires was computed as shared unique clonotypes divided by the size of the smaller repertoire. Repertoire richness was assessed with RTK rarefaction, the Chao1 estimator, and Recon v2.1 estimates of unobserved clonotypes. For all TCRbeta clonotypes obtained by the gDNA method from a few donors, generation probabilities were computed with OLGA. TCRdb's version of the immuneACCESS table is confined to in-frame rearrangements and falls short of the full clone set. An unresolved V gene accounts for under half of the shortfall where checked; the remainder is of unknown origin. D and trimming were read from the DNA, whereas the V and J calls and clone size are those reported in that table. The sample data list around 2.1 million clones, and 85% to 95% of these were observed just once. Around 1.7% of the sample lies in the top ten.

To note about this clone: There is no known antigen for this receptor. Base qualities are not provided; no much larger clone lies one nucleotide away.

CD8 naive samples were obtained by positive selection for CCR7 among CD45RO-negative cells, yielding a CD45RA+CCR7+ population from which TemRA cells were excluded. The donors were healthy, HIV-negative adults who had no recently reported acute infections or vaccinations. Only Caucasian adults living in Nashville, Tennessee, USA were represented among the donors. Blood was collected by leukapheresis, and PBMCs were isolated by Ficoll-Histopaque density gradient centrifugation and then cryopreserved in liquid nitrogen vapor phase. Analytical flow cytometry was used to check the purity and quantity of each magnetically sorted T cell population. Genomic DNA was isolated from each sorted fraction and quantified by UV absorbance on a Nanodrop 2000c. The CDR3 runs 15 residues from the cysteine to the phenylalanine. The CDR3 DNA has 45 bases and is translated from base 1. V drops 4 bases and J drops 0 bases, leaving 12 bases in between. CDR1 and CDR2, per the germline V gene, are SGHTA and FQGNSA.

The TCR originated in a man younger than 35 in good health. Some clones in this sample may be carry-over from other donors' samples. This receptor chain uses TRBV7-2 and TRBJ1-1; TRBD1 is a possible D gene, resting on 6 matching bases. Input material: naive CD8+ T cells from PBMCs. The sample's cell subset or site label, in plain terms: CD45RA+CCR7+. The nucleotide sequence reads TGTGCCAGCAGCTCACTGGGGGGGCTGAACACTGAAGCTTTCTTT. Translated, this gives CASSSLGGLNTEAFF.